This T cell receptor beta chain is from a study of T cell responses to AZD1222 COVID-19 vaccine. The CDR3 contains 13 residues. Between the trimmed V and J ends, which lost 3 bases and 4 bases, there was a span of 10 bases. The V gene's germline CDR1 is DFQATT and CDR2 SNEGSKA (reference sequence). The assay was immunoSEQ multiplex PCR, and TCRdb's table has in-frame clones only and misses some. The table has under 150,000 clones, approximately 92% seen once. The clonotype comes from an adult in good health. This specimen was peripheral blood, taken on day 0 of AZD1222 vaccination. The chain combines TRBV20-1 with TRBJ2-1; D is undetermined. CDR3 sequence reads: CSASGPVYNEQFF. CDR3 DNA sequence: TGCAGTGCTAGTGGGCCCGTGTACAATGAGCAGTTCTTC.